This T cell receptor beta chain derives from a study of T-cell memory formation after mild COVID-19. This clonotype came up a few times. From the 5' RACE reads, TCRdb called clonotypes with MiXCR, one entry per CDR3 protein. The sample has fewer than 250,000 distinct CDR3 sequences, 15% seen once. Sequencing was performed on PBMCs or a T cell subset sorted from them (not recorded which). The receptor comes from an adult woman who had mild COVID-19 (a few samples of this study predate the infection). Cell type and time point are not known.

This chain's CDR3 is CASRGQGAGQPQHF. The CDR3 DNA follows: TGTGCCAGCAGGGGACAGGGGGCAGGTCAGCCCCAGCATTTT. V is TRBV6-5 and J is TRBJ1-5, with 12 positions matching TRBD1. The J segment lost 6 bases and the V segment lost 6 bases, leaving 3 bases of the junction unmatched. Germline CDR1 is MNHEY and CDR2 is SVGAGI. The CDR3 is made up of 14 amino acids.